This TCR beta chain is from a study of T-cell memory formation after mild COVID-19. The overall study: Clusters of TCRs were largely donor specific. Study-level points and caveats: Some SARS-CoV-2-responding clones were already detected in memory before infection.

This clonotype was seen more than once but under ten times. Its antigen is not known. TCRdb recomputed calls from the 5' RACE reads with MiXCR, one row per CDR3 protein. The sample lists about 400,000 distinct CDR3 sequences; 20% to 25% were seen once. The V gene's germline CDR1 is SEHNR and CDR2 FQNEAQ (reference sequence). There are 16 residues in the CDR3. V gave up 5 bases and J gave up 0 bases, with 15 bases separating them. This clonotype originated in an adult woman who had mild COVID-19 (a few samples of this study predate the infection). Cell type and time point are not known. V gene TRBV7-9 combines with J gene TRBJ2-3; unclear D gene. Sequencing was performed on PBMCs or a T cell subset sorted from them (not recorded which). The CDR3 DNA reads TGTGCCAGCAGCCCAATAGACACGACTAGCACAGATACGCAGTATTTT. Translated, it gives CASSPIDTTSTDTQYF.